This T cell receptor (beta chain) was profiled in a study of beta chain features in type 1 diabetes listed by TCRdb under 2018. A note on the overall study: No differences in mean age, gender distribution, total cell number or subset yield were found between patients and healthy donors. In the study, recently diagnosed type 1 diabetes patients and matched healthy donors were compared on the TCRB repertoires of their sorted circulating CD4+ T cell subsets. Whereas all 30 or so donors provided naive and central memory subsets, regulatory and stem cell-like memory subsets were isolated from just 8 patients and about 8 healthy donors. A total of approximately 100,000,000 sorted cells were examined across all samples, and the number of cells per subset was strongly correlated with RNA yield. General conclusions and limits of the study: PCR may preferentially amplify shorter templates, but because patient and control samples were amplified and corrected together, any resulting skew would affect both groups equally. Because cDNA was sequenced instead of genomic DNA, highly expressing activated cells could be over-represented, though the groups showed no difference in activation or CD3 levels. Because the HLA sub-analyses included only small numbers of individuals, any influence of HLA type on TCRB rearrangement was left unresolved. Patients with type 1 diabetes made fewer insertions and deleted more nucleotides at VDJ recombination sites, implying thymic rearrangement abnormalities. The naive, central memory and regulatory TCRB repertoires appeared to resemble one another more closely among patients than among healthy donors. A moderate but significant shortening of TCRB CDR3 length was observed in type 1 diabetes patients in all four CD4+ subsets.

The High Capacity cDNA Reverse Transcription Kit was used to reverse transcribe all of the isolated RNA, meaning that expressed TCRB transcripts were what got sequenced. Deep immunoSEQ sequencing was performed on naive, central memory and regulatory T cell samples, with an average of roughly 3.5 million total reads per sample. After sorted cells were lysed in RLT buffer, RNA was extracted with DNase-treated RNeasy Micro or Mini kits, with the choice depending on cell number. Each cell subset was processed on its own to prevent cross-contamination, while patient and healthy donor samples were processed together. The immunoSEQ multiplex PCR was used to amplify TCRB sequences from cDNA, yielding 87-bp fragments that span the CDR3 region. The amplicons were sequenced using the Illumina HiSeq platform. Per the original workflow: PCR bias was computationally corrected using synthetic template baselines, reads within Hamming distance 2 were collapsed, and singletons that could not be merged were discarded. By aligning reads against IMGT, V, D and J genes, CDR3 length, and insertions or deletions at six rearrangement sites were assigned. Within each subset, clonotype counts were normalized to the number of sorted cells before true diversity and Gini coefficients were calculated with the tcR R package. The overlap coefficient, calculated on TCRB nucleotide sequences, was used to measure repertoire sharing. The table was pulled from immuneACCESS by TCRdb, which kept in-frame rearrangements only. Such tables lose some clones; where checked, under half of the loss comes from unresolved V genes, and the rest has no known cause. V and J calls and clone size are as listed in that table; D and trimming were resolved from the DNA. The sample yields about 320,000 clones; about 14% were counted once. The top ten hold 6.7% of the sample.

This clone was seen more than once but under ten times. The target of this receptor is not known. Base quality data are lacking; no much larger clone is found one base away. Measured from the cysteine to the phenylalanine, the CDR3 is 13 residues long. Only the CDR3 DNA stays, 39 bases, in frame from base 1. According to the germline V gene (reference sequence), CDR1 reads SEHNR and CDR2 reads FQNEAQ. Between the V and J ends, shortened by 0 bases and 3 bases respectively, the junction contains 3 bases. Each donor gave one peripheral blood draw, about 110 mL on average, collected into heparinised tubes. A BD FACSAria II was used to sort naive, central memory, regulatory and stem cell-like memory CD4+ T cells with a panel that included CD45RO, CCR7, CD25, CD127, CD95 and CD27. All sorted populations exceeded 95% purity. PBMCs were isolated right away by Lymphoprep density gradient centrifugation and were stained directly, without culture. So that batch effects would be minimized, each experiment stained and sorted samples in pairs, pairing one healthy donor with one patient.

Recombination joined TRBV7-9 with TRBJ1-3, with the identity of the D gene unclear. What was sequenced was central memory CD4+ T cells from blood. The clonotype originates from a man younger than 45 in good health. The CDR3 sequence is CASSLAGGNTIYF. The nucleotide sequence reads as follows: TGTGCCAGCAGCTTAGCAGGTGGAAACACCATATATTTT.